This TCR beta chain derives from a study of blood T cell repertoires in COVID-19. The overall study: Some COVID-19 samples were acute and others convalescent; all came from the United States, Italy and Spain. PBMCs, B-cell-depleted T cells, or T cells provided the cDNA or gDNA that made up the material.

V was clipped by 5 bases and J by 4 bases, with 11 bases between them. In germline, CDR1 is SGHTA, CDR2 FQGTGA. The CDR3 contains 13 residues. Under the authors' procedure: Cell counts per sample came from amplifying reference gene primers. The data were produced by immunoSEQ multiplex PCR, yet TCRdb's version contains in-frame clones alone and is incomplete. The DNA gave D and trimming, while V, J and clone size come from that table. The table includes about 140,000 clones, over 75% detected once. This clone was picked up one time. The receptor was isolated from a man aged 45-65 years with acute or convalescent COVID-19. V and J are TRBV7-3 and TRBJ2-5; D is possibly TRBD2 (6 bases). Specimen: peripheral blood. The DNA of the CDR3 is TGTGCCAGCAGCGAATACGGGGGAGAGACCCAGTACTTC. Translation gives CASSEYGGETQYF.